Listed here are 20 T cell receptor beta chains from one sample, sequenced in a study of monozygotic twins with inflammatory bowel disease. TCRdb re-analyzed the 5' RACE reads; it lists each CDR3 protein once, without DNA. The listing records around 230,000 distinct CDR3 sequences. Sequencing was done on a sample of blood. These receptors were taken from a human donor with ulcerative colitis or Crohn's disease, or a healthy co-twin of an affected twin (not recorded which).

J is TRBJ1-5 and V is TRBV6-5. Germline CDR1 reads MNHEY; CDR2 reads SVGAGI. The CDR3 consists of 16 residues. CDR3 in amino acids: CASSYGTADSNQPQHF.

V gene TRBV2 combines with J gene TRBJ2-5. Germline-derived CDR1 and CDR2 are SNHLY and FYNNEI. The CDR3 runs 12 residues. The CDR3: CASRTAQETQYF.

V usage is TRBV24-1 and J usage is TRBJ2-1; the D gene TCRdb calls, TRBD2, cannot be checked with no DNA. The CDR3 runs to 17 residues. CDR1 and CDR2 from the germline V gene are KGHDR and SFDVKD. The CDR3 spells CATSLRGAGGRGDEQFF.

The chain carries TRBV15 and TRBJ2-1; TCRdb outputs TRBD2, but without DNA this stays unchecked. Germline V gene sequence: CDR1 LNHNV, CDR2 YYDKDF (reference sequence). The CDR3 runs to 17 residues. Here the CDR3 reads CATSRGGGLAGTGEQFF.

The gene calls are TRBV5-1 and TRBJ1-6; the TCRdb D gene call, TRBD1, has no DNA to confirm it. This CDR3 has 14 amino acids. Germline loops: CDR1 SGHRS, CDR2 YFSETQ. The CDR3 spells CASSRDRGYSPLHF.

The chain uses TRBV18 and TRBJ2-1; TCRdb proposes TRBD2, but this gene call is untestable without DNA. Germline V gene lookup returns CDR1 KGHSH and CDR2 LQKENI. The CDR3 runs to 15 residues. The CDR3: CASSPGLGVSSEQFF.

V usage is TRBV7-3 and J usage is TRBJ2-3; TCRdb outputs TRBD1, but without DNA this stays unchecked. This CDR3 has 14 residues. Germline-derived CDR1 and CDR2 are SGHTA and FQGTGA. The CDR3 here is CASRRRDGTDTQYF.

The rearrangement uses TRBV15 and TRBJ1-4; the TCRdb call, TRBD1, lacks DNA for checking. Germline V CDR1 and CDR2: LNHNV, YYDKDF (reference sequence). This CDR3 is 15 amino acids long. CDR3: CATSRSWGVAEKLFF.

CDR3 loop: CATPGSLIPKKSEAFF. This chain joins TRBV19 and TRBJ1-1; TCRdb indicates TRBD1, and absent DNA this call remains unverified. This CDR3 region has 16 residues. The germline V gene has CDR1 LNHDA and CDR2 SQIVND (reference sequence).

The chain links TRBV6-5 to TRBJ1-2; with no DNA, the TCRdb D assignment of TRBD1 cannot be verified. Germline V gene data show CDR1 as MNHEY and CDR2 as SVGAGI. The CDR3 is 13 amino acids. The CDR3 sequence: CASSYRDSYGYTF.

V is TRBV5-1 and J is TRBJ2-6; TCRdb returns TRBD1, unconfirmable since there is no DNA. This CDR3 spans 15 amino acids. In germline, CDR1 is SGHRS, CDR2 YFSETQ. The CDR3 spells CASSGTVSGANVLTF.

The CDR3 here is CSVEGSPHEQYF. This chain links TRBV29-1 with TRBJ2-7. Germline V gene data show CDR1 as SQVTM and CDR2 as ANQGSEA. The CDR3 sequence is 12 residues long.

The chain employs TRBV7-9 and TRBJ1-1; TCRdb picks TRBD1, but there is no DNA to check that call. The CDR3 length is 15 residues. CDR1 and CDR2 from the germline V gene are SEHNR and FQNEAQ (reference sequence). The chain's CDR3 is CASSLLTAVNTEAFF.

The J gene is TRBJ1-1, the V gene TRBV5-8. Germline CDR1 is SGHTS and CDR2 is YDEGEE. The CDR3 is 17 amino acids. The CDR3 region is CASSLQVDSGGNTEAFF.

This chain uses TRBV29-1 with TRBJ1-1; absent DNA, TCRdb's TRBD1 call cannot be checked. CDR3 length equals 14 residues. Germline loops: CDR1 SQVTM, CDR2 ANQGSEA. CDR3 sequence: CSVTRQGYNTEAFF.

V usage is TRBV11-2 and J usage is TRBJ2-1; TCRdb lists TRBD1, though no DNA is available to test this call. CDR3 size: 17 residues. Looked up from germline, CDR1 is SGHAT and CDR2 is FQNNGV. The chain's CDR3 is CASSKAAGQRGGNEQFF.

The chain carries TRBV11-1 and TRBJ1-1; TCRdb calls TRBD1, which cannot be checked without DNA. This CDR3 is 18 amino acids long. Germline lookup yields CDR1 SGHAT and CDR2 FQDESV (reference sequence). CDR3: CASSLRGQNIGGNTEAFF.

The V and J genes are TRBV20-1 and TRBJ1-2; the D call from TCRdb, TRBD1, cannot be confirmed without DNA. The CDR3 totals 15 residues. Per the germline V gene, CDR1 is DFQATT and CDR2 is SNEGSKA (reference sequence). This chain's CDR3 is CSASLGQEGFYGYTF.

This chain connects TRBV3-1 to TRBJ1-1; TCRdb calls TRBD1, which cannot be checked without DNA. The germline V gene has CDR1 LGHDT and CDR2 YNNKEL (reference sequence). CDR3 size: 13 residues. CDR3 sequence reads: CASSQGQGAEAFF.

The V call is TRBV19, the J call TRBJ2-1; TCRdb's assignment of TRBD2 cannot be checked, as there is no DNA. CDR1 is LNHDA and CDR2 is SQIVND in the germline V gene (reference sequence). The CDR3 totals 13 residues. The CDR3 region is CASTPRGDNEQFF.